The 5 T cell receptor beta chains below come from one sample, sequenced in a study of beta chain features in type 1 diabetes. Since all of the isolated RNA was reverse transcribed, expressed TCRB transcripts were what got sequenced. Libraries were prepared by immunoSEQ multiplex PCR; TCRdb keeps only in-frame clonotypes and omits some of them. In the table there are 350,000 to 450,000 clones, around 16% of which are singletons. Input material: naive CD4+ T cells from blood. The receptors were gathered from a woman between 18 and 29 years old in good health.

The chain is built from TRBV5-1 and TRBJ1-5; D remains ambiguous. The V and J ends lost 2 bases and 11 bases respectively, with 17 bases between them. CDR1 SGHRS and CDR2 YFSETQ come from the germline V gene. The CDR3 loop spans 14 amino acids. Here the CDR3 DNA reads TGCGCCAGCAGCTTAACTCCCGGCAAGAGGGCCCAGCATTTT. Amino acid sequence: CASSLTPGKRAQHF.

This clone occurred a few times. The chain combines TRBV6-6 with TRBJ2-7; 10 nucleotides align to TRBD1. The V and J ends lost 7 bases and 1 base, in that order; junction bases with no gene match: 7. This CDR3 spans 15 amino acids. CDR1 and CDR2 (germline): MNHNY, SVGAGI (reference sequence). In DNA, the CDR3 is TGTGCCAGCAATTGGGACAGGGGTGGGTCCTACGAGCAGTACTTC. Residues: CASNWDRGGSYEQYF.

The chain links TRBV10-3 to TRBJ1-2; 9 nucleotides match TRBD1. The CDR3 contains 13 residues. CDR1 and CDR2 (germline): ENHRY, SYGVKD. With 2 bases clipped from V and 6 bases from J, the junction kept 1 base outside the gene matches. In DNA form, the CDR3 reads TGTGCCATCAGTGAGCGGGACAGGGATGGCTACACCTTC. Protein sequence: CAISERDRDGYTF.

The chain uses TRBV28 and TRBJ1-1; no definite D call. CDR3 length: 13 residues. Per the germline V gene, CDR1 is MDHEN and CDR2 is SYDVKM. V was pared by 1 base and J by 7 bases, with 10 bases between. CDR3 DNA sequence: TGTGCCAGCAGTTTATTGTCGGAGGGTGAAGCTTTCTTT. It codes for CASSLLSEGEAFF.

V is TRBV28 and J is TRBJ2-2, with 11 positions matching TRBD2. This CDR3 spans 19 amino acids. The V gene end was trimmed by 1 base and the J gene end by 3 bases; junction bases not matched to a gene: 10. Germline loops: CDR1 MDHEN, CDR2 SYDVKM. CDR3 coding DNA: TGTGCCAGCAGTTTATTCCTCCCACTAGCGGGAGTGGACACCGGGGAGCTGTTTTTT. This codes for CASSLFLPLAGVDTGELFF.